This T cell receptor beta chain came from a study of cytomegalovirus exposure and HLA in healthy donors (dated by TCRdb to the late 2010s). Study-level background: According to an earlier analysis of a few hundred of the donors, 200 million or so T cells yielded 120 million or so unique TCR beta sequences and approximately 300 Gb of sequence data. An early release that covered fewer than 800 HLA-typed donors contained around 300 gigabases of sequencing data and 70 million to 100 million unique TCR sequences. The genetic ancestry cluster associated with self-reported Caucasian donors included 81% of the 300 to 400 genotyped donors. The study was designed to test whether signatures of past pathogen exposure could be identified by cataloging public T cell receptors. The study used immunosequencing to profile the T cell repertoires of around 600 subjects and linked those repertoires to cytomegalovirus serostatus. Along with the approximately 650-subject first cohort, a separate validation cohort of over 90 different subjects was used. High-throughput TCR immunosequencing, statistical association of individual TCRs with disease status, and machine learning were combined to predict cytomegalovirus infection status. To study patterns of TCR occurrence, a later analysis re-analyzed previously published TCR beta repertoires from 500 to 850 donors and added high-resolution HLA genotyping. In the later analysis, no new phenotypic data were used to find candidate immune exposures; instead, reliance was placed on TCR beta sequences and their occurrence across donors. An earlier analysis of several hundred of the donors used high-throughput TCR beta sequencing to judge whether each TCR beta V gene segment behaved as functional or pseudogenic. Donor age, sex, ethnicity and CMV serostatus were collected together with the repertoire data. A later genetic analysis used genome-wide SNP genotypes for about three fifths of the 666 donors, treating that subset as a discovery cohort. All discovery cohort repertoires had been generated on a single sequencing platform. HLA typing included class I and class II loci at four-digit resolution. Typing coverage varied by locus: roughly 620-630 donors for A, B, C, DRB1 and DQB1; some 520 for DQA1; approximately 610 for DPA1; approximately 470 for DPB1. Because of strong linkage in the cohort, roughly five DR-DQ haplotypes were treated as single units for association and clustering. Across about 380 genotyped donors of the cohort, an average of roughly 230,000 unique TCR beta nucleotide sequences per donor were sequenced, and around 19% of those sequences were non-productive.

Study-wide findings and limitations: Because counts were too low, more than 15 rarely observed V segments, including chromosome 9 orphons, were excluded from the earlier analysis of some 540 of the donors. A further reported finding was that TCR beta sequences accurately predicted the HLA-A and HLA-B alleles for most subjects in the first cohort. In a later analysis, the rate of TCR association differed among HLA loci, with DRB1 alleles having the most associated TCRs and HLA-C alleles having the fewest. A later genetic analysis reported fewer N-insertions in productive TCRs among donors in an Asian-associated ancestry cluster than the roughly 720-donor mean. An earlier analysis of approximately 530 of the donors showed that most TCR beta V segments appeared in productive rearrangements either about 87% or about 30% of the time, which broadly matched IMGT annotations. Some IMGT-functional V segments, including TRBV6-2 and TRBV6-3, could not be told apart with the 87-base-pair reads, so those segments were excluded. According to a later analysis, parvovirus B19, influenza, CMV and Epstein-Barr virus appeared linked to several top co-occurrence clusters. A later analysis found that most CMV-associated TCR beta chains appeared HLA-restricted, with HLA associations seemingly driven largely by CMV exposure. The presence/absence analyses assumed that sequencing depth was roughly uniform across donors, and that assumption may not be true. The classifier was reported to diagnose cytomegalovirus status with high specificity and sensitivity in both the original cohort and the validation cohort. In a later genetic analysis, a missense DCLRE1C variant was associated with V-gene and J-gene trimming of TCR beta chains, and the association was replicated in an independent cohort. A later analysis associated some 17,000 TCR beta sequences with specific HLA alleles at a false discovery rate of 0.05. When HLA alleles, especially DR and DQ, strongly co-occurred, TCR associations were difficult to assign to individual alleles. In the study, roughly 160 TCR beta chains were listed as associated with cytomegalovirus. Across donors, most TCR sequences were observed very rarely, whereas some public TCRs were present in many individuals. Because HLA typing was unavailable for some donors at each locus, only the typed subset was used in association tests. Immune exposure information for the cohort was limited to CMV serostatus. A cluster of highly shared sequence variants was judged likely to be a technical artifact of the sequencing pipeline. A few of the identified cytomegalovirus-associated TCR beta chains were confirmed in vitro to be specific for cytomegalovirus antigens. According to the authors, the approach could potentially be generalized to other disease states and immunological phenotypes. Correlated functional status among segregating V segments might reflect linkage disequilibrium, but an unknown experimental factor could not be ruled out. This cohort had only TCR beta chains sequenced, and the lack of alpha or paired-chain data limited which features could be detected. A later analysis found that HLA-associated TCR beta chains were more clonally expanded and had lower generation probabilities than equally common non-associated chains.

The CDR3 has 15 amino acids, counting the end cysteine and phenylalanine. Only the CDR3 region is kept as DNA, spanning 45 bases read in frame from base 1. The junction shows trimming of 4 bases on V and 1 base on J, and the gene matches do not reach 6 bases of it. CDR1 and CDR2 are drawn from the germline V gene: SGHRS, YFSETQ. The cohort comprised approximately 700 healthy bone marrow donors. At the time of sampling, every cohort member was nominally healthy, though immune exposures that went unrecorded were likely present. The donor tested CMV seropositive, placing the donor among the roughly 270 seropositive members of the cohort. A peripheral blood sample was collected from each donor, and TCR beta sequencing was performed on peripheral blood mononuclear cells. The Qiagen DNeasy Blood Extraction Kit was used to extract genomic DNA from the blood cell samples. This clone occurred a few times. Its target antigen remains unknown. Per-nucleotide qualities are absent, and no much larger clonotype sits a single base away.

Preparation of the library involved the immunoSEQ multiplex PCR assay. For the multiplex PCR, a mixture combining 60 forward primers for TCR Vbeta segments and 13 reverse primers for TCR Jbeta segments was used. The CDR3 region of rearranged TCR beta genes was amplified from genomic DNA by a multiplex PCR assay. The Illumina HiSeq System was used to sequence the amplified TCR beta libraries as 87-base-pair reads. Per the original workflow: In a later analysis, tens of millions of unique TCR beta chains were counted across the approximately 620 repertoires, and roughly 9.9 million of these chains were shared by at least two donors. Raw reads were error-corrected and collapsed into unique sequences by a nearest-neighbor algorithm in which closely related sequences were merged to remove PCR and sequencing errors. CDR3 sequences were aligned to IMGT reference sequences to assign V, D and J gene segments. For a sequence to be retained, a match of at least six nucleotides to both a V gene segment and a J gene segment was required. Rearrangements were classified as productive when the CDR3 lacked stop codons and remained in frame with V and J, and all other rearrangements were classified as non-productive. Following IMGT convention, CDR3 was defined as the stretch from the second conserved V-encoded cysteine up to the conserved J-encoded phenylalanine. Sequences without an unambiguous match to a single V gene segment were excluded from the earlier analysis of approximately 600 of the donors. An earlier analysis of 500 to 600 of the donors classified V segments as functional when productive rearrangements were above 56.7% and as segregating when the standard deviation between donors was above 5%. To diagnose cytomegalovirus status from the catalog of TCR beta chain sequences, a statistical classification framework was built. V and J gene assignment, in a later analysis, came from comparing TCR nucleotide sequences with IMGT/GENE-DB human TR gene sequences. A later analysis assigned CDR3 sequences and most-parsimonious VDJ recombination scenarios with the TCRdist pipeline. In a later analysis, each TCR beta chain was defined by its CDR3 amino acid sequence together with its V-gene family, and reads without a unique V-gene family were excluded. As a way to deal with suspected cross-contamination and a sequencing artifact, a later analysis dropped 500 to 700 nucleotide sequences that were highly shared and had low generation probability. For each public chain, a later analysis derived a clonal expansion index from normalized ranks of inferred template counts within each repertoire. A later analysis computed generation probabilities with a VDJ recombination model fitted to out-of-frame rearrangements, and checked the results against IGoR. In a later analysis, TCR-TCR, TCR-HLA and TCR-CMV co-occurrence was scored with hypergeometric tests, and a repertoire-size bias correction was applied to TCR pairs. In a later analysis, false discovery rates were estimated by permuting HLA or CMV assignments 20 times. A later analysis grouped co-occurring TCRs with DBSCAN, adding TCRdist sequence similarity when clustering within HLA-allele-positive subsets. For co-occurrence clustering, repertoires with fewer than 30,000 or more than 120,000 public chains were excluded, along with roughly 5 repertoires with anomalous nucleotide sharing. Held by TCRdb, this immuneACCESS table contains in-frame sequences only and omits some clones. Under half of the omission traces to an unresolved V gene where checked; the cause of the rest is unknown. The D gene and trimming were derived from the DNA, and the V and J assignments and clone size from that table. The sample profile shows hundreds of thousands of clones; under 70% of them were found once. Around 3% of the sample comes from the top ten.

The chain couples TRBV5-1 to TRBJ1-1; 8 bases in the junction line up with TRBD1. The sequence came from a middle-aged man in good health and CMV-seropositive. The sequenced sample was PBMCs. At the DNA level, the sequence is TGCGCCAGCAGCCCGCAGGGGGCGCGGAACACTGAAGCTTTCTTT. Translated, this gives CASSPQGARNTEAFF.